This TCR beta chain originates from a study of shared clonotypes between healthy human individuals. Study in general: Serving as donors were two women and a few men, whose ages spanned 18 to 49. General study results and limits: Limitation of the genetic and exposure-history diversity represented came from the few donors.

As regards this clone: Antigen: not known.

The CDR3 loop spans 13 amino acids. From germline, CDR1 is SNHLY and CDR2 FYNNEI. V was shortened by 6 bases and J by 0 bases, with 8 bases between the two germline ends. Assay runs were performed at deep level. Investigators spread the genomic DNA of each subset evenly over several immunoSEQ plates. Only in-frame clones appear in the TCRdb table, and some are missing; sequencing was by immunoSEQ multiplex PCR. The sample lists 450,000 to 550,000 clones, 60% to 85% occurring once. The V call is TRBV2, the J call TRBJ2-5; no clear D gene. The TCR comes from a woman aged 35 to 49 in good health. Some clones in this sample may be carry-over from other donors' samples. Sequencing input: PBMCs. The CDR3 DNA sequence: TGTGCCAGCAGCCCATCAAACCAAGAGACCCAGTACTTC. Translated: CASSPSNQETQYF.